This T cell receptor (beta chain) appears in the sequencing data of a study of blood T cell repertoires in COVID-19. Study overall: Samples of COVID-19 (acute and convalescent) were obtained from the United States, Italy and Spain. PBMCs, B-cell-depleted T cells, or T cells were the source of the cDNA or gDNA that made up the material.

Per the original data handling: The authors estimated nucleated cell counts from reference gene primer amplification. Assay used: immunoSEQ multiplex PCR; TCRdb lists only in-frame clones, some missing. That table supplies the V and J calls and clone size; D and trimming were determined from the DNA. The sample shows about 150,000 clones, 80% to 90% of them seen only once. The TCR sequence derives from a woman in her 40s with acute or convalescent COVID-19. Sequencing used peripheral blood.

The CDR3, as DNA: TGTGCCAGCAGCCTAACAGGGTCTCCAGGGGATACGCAGTATTTT. This translates into CASSLTGSPGDTQYF. The chain combines TRBV7-8 with TRBJ2-3; a weak D match, TRBD1 (6 bases). This CDR3 spans 15 amino acids. The V gene's germline CDR1 is SGHVS and CDR2 FQNEAQ. V shed 5 bases and J shed 6 bases, with 18 bases lying between them.